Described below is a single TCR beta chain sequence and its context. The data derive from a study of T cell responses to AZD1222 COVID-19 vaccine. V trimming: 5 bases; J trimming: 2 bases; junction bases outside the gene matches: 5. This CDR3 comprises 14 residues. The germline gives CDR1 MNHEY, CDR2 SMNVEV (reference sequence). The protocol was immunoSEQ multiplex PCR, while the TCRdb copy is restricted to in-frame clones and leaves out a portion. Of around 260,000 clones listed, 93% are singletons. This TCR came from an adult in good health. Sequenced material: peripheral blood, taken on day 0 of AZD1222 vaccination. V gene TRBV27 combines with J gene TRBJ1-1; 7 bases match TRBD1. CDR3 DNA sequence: TGTGCCAGCAGTGTAGACAGGGTCAACACTGAAGCTTTCTTT. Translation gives CASSVDRVNTEAFF.